The 17 T cell receptor beta chains below all came from one sample that was sequenced in a study of CD8+ T cells in alopecia areata. Reverse transcribed after extraction, RNA yielded cDNA as the sequencing template. TCRdb's copy holds only in-frame clones and misses some; the assay was immunoSEQ multiplex PCR. The table lists about 160,000 clones, over 80% of them singletons. Sequenced material: CD8+ T cells sorted from blood, taken at week 0. The origin of the receptors is a human donor with alopecia areata.

This clone is labeled medium-sized. CDR3 coding DNA: TGTGCCAGCAGACAAAAGGGGGGAATGAACACTGAAGCTTTCTTT. It encodes CASRQKGGMNTEAFF. The chain employs TRBV6-5 and TRBJ1-1; D may be TRBD1 (6 bases). The CDR3 has 15 amino acids. CDR1 is MNHEY and CDR2 is SVGAGI in the germline V gene. V was trimmed by 6 bases and J by 0 bases, leaving 14 bases between them.

The rearrangement uses TRBV5-1 and TRBJ2-5; D might be TRBD2 (5 bases). Trimming left V 0 bases short and J 5 bases short, with 11 bases between. The CDR3 loop spans 14 amino acids. Germline V gene data show CDR1 as SGHRS and CDR2 as YFSETQ. CDR3 bases: TGCGCCAGCAGCTTGGAAGGGAGAGTCGAGACCCAGTACTTC. Translating gives CASSLEGRVETQYF.

The chain links TRBV29-1 to TRBJ2-7; a possible D gene is TRBD1 (6 bases). V was pared by 0 bases and J by 2 bases, with 11 bases between. CDR1 is SQVTM and CDR2 is ANQGSEA in the germline V gene. This CDR3 spans 14 amino acids. This chain's CDR3 is CSVEDRGTTYEQYF. The CDR3 region has the DNA TGCAGCGTTGAAGATAGGGGGACAACCTACGAGCAGTACTTC.

The rearrangement links TRBV19 to TRBJ1-5; TRBD1 matches at 9 bases. Germline V gene lookup returns CDR1 LNHDA and CDR2 SQIVND (reference sequence). CDR3 length equals 14 residues. The trim removed 4 bases at V and 6 bases at J, leaving 4 bases unmatched. The CDR3 DNA reads as TGTGCCAGTAGTAGCGGGACAGGGATTCAGCCCCAGCATTTT. It encodes CASSSGTGIQPQHF.

The genes are TRBV25-1 and TRBJ2-7; TRBD2 might be the D (6 bases). The CDR3 has 18 amino acids. The ends were cut back, 2 bases at V and 6 bases at J, with 26 bases in the middle. Germline lookup yields CDR1 MGHDK and CDR2 SYGVNS. The DNA of the CDR3 is TGTGCCAGCAGTGAAACGAAAACAGTTTTCGCCGGGAGTTCCGAGCAGTACTTC. This encodes CASSETKTVFAGSSEQYF.

The chain carries TRBV4-1 and TRBJ2-1, with a weak D call TRBD2 (5 bases). The CDR3 consists of 12 residues. Trimming left V 2 bases short and J 7 bases short, with 6 bases between. CDR1 is MGHRA, CDR2 YSYEKL, per germline. For the CDR3, the DNA is TGCGCCAGCAGCCAATCGGGGAATGAGCAGTTCTTC. It encodes CASSQSGNEQFF.

V usage is TRBV7-8 and J usage is TRBJ2-1; 10 nucleotides align to TRBD1. The ends lost 3 bases at V and 1 base at J; junction bases unmatched: 3. The CDR3 contains 16 residues. Germline lookup yields CDR1 SGHVS and CDR2 FQNEAQ. The CDR3 protein is CASSLTGGQSYNEQFF. CDR3 coding DNA: TGTGCCAGCAGCTTGACAGGGGGCCAGTCCTACAATGAGCAGTTCTTC.

This chain connects TRBV11-2 to TRBJ2-3, with D uncertain. The CDR3 runs 12 residues. Trimming took off 1 base at V and 13 bases at J, with 12 bases between the two ends. Germline CDR1 reads SGHAT; CDR2 reads FQNNGV. The CDR3 loop reads CASSLAVPVEYF. CDR3 DNA: TGTGCCAGCAGCTTAGCTGTGCCCGTGGAGTATTTT.

This chain uses TRBV30 with TRBJ2-5; 7 bases line up with TRBD2. There are 13 residues in the CDR3. Germline CDR1 reads GTSNPN; CDR2 reads SVGIG (reference sequence). V trimming: 3 bases; J trimming: 5 bases; junction bases outside the gene matches: 6. CDR3 in amino acids: CAWSALAWETQYF. The CDR3 DNA is TGTGCCTGGAGCGCACTAGCGTGGGAGACCCAGTACTTC. Together with reference TRBV30 and TRBJ2-5, the CDR3 gives the full variable domain: SQTIHQWPATLVQPVGSPLSLECTVEGTSNPNLYWYRQAAGRGLQLLFYSVGIGQISSEVPQNLSASRPQDRQFILSSKKLLLSDSGFYLCAWSALAWETQYFGPGTRLLVL.

This chain joins TRBV18 and TRBJ2-7, with D tentatively TRBD2 (6 bases). Germline V gives CDR1 KGHSH, CDR2 LQKENI. The ends were cut back, 2 bases at V and 0 bases at J, with 17 bases in the middle. This CDR3 is built from 17 residues. CDR3: CASSPSTLADNSYEQYF. The CDR3 DNA follows: TGTGCCAGCTCACCATCCACCTTAGCGGACAACTCCTACGAGCAGTACTTC.

The chain has TRBV6-1 and TRBJ1-6, with D possibly being TRBD1 (6 bases). The germline gives CDR1 MNHNS, CDR2 SASEGT. The CDR3 runs 20 residues. Between the trimmed V and J ends, which lost 1 base and 9 bases, there was a span of 28 bases. In DNA form, the CDR3 reads TGTGCCAGCAGTGAAGAAGGGGAGGGGGAACTCCAAACTGGGAGTTCACCCCTCCACTTT. It encodes CASSEEGEGELQTGSSPLHF.

The V and J genes are TRBV6-1 and TRBJ1-1; D is perhaps TRBD1 (5 bases). The ends were cut back, 0 bases at V and 0 bases at J, with 14 bases in the middle. The CDR3 has 17 residues. The germline CDR1 and CDR2 sequences are MNHNS and SASEGT. For the CDR3, the DNA is TGTGCCAGCAGTGAAGCCGGGGCGGGCGTCATGAACACTGAAGCTTTCTTT. This translates into CASSEAGAGVMNTEAFF.

The V and J genes are TRBV15 and TRBJ1-4, with a weak D call TRBD1 (6 bases). Germline-derived CDR1 and CDR2 are LNHNV and YYDKDF (reference sequence). This CDR3 region has 16 residues. The V end lost 4 bases, the J end lost 4 bases, and 16 bases lay between the germline ends. CDR3 in amino acids: CATSNSKTGGNEKLFF. Written as DNA, the CDR3 is TGTGCCACCAGCAATTCAAAGACAGGCGGTAATGAAAAACTGTTTTTT.

The chain couples TRBV29-1 to TRBJ2-7; 9 bases line up with TRBD2. Per germline, CDR1 SQVTM and CDR2 ANQGSEA. Germline trimming cut 0 bases from V and 3 bases from J; bases unmatched to any gene: 3. The CDR3 runs to 14 residues. CDR3 sequence (DNA): TGCAGCGTTGAAGATAGCGGGAGCCTCTACGAGCAGTACTTC. Its protein is CSVEDSGSLYEQYF.

The chain couples TRBV25-1 to TRBJ2-7; D gene ambiguous. This CDR3 is 12 amino acids long. V lost 3 bases, J lost 3 bases, and 6 bases lay in between. CDR1 and CDR2 from the germline V gene are MGHDK and SYGVNS. This CDR3 reads CASSDGYYEQYF. The CDR3 coding sequence is TGTGCCAGCAGTGATGGGTACTACGAGCAGTACTTC.

The rearrangement links TRBV5-1 to TRBJ2-7; TRBD1 might be the D (5 bases). CDR3 length: 14 amino acids. The V gene lost 4 bases and the J gene lost 1 base, with 12 bases spanning the gap. Per germline, CDR1 SGHRS and CDR2 YFSETQ. In nucleotides, the CDR3 is TGCGCCAGCAGCAAGGACAATCCATCCTACGAGCAGTACTTC. Protein product: CASSKDNPSYEQYF. The complete variable domain, with remaining parts taken from reference TRBV5-1 and TRBJ2-7, reads KAGVTQTPRYLIKTRGQQVTLSCSPISGHRSVSWYQQTPGQGLQFLFEYFSETQRNKGNFPGRFSGRQFSNSRSEMNVSTLELGDSALYLCASSKDNPSYEQYFGPGTRLTVT.

This sequence joins TRBV7-9 and TRBJ2-1, with 8 bases identical to TRBD2. The germline CDR1 and CDR2 sequences are SEHNR and FQNEAQ (reference sequence). The V segment lost 5 bases and the J segment 7 bases; nucleotides outside the gene matches: 16. CDR3 length equals 17 residues. The CDR3 nucleotides read TGTGCCAGCAGCCCCGGGAGGGGTATCGGGAGTGCGAATGAGCAGTTCTTC. Its translation is CASSPGRGIGSANEQFF.